This record looks at one TCR beta chain sequence and its context. Its specificity is unknown. This record belongs to a study of cytomegalovirus exposure and HLA in healthy donors. The PCR employed 60 Vbeta primers together with 13 Jbeta primers. Repertoires were generated with immunoSEQ multiplex PCR, while TCRdb's copy carries only in-frame clones and drops some. The top ten clones hold 0.6% to 0.9% of a sample with fewer than 200,000 clones, over 60% of them seen once. The CDR3 loop spans 11 amino acids. CDR1 and CDR2 from the germline V gene are SQVTM and ANQGSEA. The V end lost 8 bases, the J end lost 8 bases, and 12 bases lay between the germline ends. Overall study results and limits: When analyzed later, the rates of TCR association showed variation by HLA locus, with DRB1 the most and HLA-C the fewest. In a later analysis, 15,000 to 20,000 TCR beta sequences were associated with HLA alleles at 0.05 false discovery rate.

The sequenced sample consisted of PBMCs. The receptor was isolated from a female donor in good health and CMV-seronegative. The chain has TRBV29-1 and TRBJ1-4; D gene unclear. CDR3 loop: CSSTHGEKLFF. CDR3 in DNA: TGCAGCTCCACTCACGGGGAAAAACTGTTTTTT.